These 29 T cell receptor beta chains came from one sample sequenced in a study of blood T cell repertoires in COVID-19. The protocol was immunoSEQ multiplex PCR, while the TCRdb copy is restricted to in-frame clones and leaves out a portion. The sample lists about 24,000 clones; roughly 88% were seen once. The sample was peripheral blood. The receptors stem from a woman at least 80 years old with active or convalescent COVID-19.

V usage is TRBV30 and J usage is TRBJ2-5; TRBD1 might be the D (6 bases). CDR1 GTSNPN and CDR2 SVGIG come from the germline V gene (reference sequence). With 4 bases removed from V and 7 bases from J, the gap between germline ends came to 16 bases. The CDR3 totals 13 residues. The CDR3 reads CAWTGTSTGTQYF. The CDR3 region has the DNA TGTGCCTGGACCGGGACATCCACGGGGACCCAGTACTTC.

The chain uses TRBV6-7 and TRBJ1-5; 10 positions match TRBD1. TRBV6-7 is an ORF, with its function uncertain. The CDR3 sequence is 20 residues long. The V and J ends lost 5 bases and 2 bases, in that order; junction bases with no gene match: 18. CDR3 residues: CASSPGQGSTVLNGNQPQHF. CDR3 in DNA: TGTGCCAGCAGTCCGGGACAGGGGTCAACGGTCTTAAATGGCAATCAGCCCCAGCATTTT.

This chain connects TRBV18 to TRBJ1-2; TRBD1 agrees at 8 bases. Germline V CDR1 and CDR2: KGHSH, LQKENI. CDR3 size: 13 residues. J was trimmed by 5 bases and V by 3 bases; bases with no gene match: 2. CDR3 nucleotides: TGTGCCAGCTCACCCACAGGGGGGTATGGCTACACCTTC. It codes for CASSPTGGYGYTF.

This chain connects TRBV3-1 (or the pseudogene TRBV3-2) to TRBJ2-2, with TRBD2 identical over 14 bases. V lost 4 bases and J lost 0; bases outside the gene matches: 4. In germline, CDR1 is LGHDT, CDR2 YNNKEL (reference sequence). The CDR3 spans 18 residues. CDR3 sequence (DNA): TGTGCCAGCAGCCGAGGACTAGCGGGGGGACCGAACACCGGGGAGCTGTTTTTT. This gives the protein CASSRGLAGGPNTGELFF.

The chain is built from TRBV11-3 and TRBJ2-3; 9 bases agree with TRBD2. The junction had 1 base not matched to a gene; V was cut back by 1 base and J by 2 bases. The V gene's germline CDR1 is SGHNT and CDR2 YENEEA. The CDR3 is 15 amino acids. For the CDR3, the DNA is TGTGCCAGCAGCTTAGGACTAGCGGACACAGATACGCAGTATTTT. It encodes CASSLGLADTDTQYF.

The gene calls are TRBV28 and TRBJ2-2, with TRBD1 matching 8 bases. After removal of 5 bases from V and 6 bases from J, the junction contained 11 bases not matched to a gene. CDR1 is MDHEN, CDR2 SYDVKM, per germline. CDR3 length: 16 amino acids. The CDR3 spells CASSLPDRGGSGELFF. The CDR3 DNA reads TGTGCCAGCAGTCTCCCCGACAGGGGTGGTTCCGGGGAGCTGTTTTTT.

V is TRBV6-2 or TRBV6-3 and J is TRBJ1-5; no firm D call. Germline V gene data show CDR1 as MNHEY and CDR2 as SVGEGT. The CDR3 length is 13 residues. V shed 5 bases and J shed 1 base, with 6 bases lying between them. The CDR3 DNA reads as TGTGCCAGCAGTCTAAACAGCAATCAGCCCCAGCATTTT. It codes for CASSLNSNQPQHF.

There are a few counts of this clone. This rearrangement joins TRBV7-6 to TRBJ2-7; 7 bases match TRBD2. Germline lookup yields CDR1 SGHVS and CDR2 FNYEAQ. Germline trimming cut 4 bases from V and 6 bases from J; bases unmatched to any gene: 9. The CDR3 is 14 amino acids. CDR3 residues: CASSSTRTSLEQYF. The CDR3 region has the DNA TGTGCCAGCAGCTCCACTCGGACTAGTCTCGAGCAGTACTTC.

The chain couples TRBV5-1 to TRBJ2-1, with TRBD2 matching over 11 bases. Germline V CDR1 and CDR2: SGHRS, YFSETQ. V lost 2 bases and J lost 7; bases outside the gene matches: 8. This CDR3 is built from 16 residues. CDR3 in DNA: TGCGCCAGCAGCTTAACTAGCGGGGGTATAGTGAATGAGCAGTTCTTC. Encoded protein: CASSLTSGGIVNEQFF.

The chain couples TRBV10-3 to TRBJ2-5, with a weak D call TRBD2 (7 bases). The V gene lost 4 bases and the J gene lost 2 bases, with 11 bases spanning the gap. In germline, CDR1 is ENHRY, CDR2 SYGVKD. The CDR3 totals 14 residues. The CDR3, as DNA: TGTGCCATCAGTGTAGGGGGGGGACAAGAGACCCAGTACTTC. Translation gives CAISVGGGQETQYF.

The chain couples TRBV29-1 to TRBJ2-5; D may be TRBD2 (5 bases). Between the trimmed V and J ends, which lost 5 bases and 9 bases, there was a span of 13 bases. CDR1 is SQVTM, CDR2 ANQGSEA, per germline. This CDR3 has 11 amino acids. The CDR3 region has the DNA TGCAGCGTTACAGCTGCCGGGGCCCAGTACTTC. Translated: CSVTAAGAQYF.

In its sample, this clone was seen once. CDR3 nucleotide sequence: TGCGCCAGCAGCTCGGGACAGAACTATGGCTACACCTTC. It codes for CASSSGQNYGYTF. This chain uses TRBV5-1 with TRBJ1-2; 7 nucleotides agree with TRBD1. Germline assignment: CDR1 SGHRS and CDR2 YFSETQ. J lost 2 bases, V lost 3 bases, and 1 base had no gene match. This CDR3 is 13 amino acids long. Together with reference TRBV5-1 and TRBJ1-2, the CDR3 gives the full variable domain: KAGVTQTPRYLIKTRGQQVTLSCSPISGHRSVSWYQQTPGQGLQFLFEYFSETQRNKGNFPGRFSGRQFSNSRSEMNVSTLELGDSALYLCASSSGQNYGYTFGSGTRLTVV.

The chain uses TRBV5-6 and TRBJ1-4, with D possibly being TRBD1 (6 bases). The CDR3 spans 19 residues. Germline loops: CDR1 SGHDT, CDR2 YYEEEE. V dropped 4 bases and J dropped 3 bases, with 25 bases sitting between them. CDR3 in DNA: TGTGCCAGCAGCATCCGGCGATGGGGGGGCCACAAGGCTAATGAAAAACTGTTTTTT. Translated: CASSIRRWGGHKANEKLFF.

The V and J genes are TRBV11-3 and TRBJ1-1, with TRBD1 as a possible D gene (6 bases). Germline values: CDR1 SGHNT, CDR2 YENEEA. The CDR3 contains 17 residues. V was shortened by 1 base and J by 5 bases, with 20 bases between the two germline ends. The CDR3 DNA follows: TGTGCCAGCAGCTTAGGTGGGCCAGGGGCCATGGGGACTGAAGCTTTCTTT. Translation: CASSLGGPGAMGTEAFF. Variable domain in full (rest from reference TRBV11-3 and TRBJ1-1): EAGVVQSPRYKIIEKKQPVAFWCNPISGHNTLYWYLQNLGQGPELLIRYENEEAVDDSQLPKDRFSAERLKGVDSTLKIQPAELGDSAVYLCASSLGGPGAMGTEAFFGQGTRLTVV.

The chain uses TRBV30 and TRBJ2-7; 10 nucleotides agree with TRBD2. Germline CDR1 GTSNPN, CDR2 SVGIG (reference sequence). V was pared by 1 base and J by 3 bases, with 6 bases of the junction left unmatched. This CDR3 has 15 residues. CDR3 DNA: TGTGCCTGGAGTGAAGGGACTAGCGCAGGCTACGAGCAGTACTTC. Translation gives CAWSEGTSAGYEQYF.

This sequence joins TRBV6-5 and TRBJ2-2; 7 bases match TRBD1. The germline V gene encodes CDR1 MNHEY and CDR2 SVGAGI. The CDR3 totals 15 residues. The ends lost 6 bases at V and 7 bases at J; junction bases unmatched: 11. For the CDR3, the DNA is TGTGCCAGCAGGACAAGACAGGGTATCGTCGGGGAGCTGTTTTTT. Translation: CASRTRQGIVGELFF.

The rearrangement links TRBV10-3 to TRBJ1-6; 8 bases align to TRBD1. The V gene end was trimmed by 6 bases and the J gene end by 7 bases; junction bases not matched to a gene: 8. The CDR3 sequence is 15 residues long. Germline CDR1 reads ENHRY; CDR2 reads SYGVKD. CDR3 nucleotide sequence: TGTGCCATCAGCCATGGACAGGGTTTGAATTCACCCCTCCACTTT. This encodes CAISHGQGLNSPLHF.

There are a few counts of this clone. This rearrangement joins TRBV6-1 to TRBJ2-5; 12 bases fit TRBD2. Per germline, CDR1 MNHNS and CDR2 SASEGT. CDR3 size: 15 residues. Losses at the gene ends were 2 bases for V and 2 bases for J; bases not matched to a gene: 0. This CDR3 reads CASSELAGGQETQYF. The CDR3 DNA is TGTGCCAGCAGTGAACTAGCGGGGGGGCAAGAGACCCAGTACTTC.

In DNA, the CDR3 is TGTGCCAGCAGGCAATCGGGACTACCCTACGAGCAGTACTTC. The encoded protein is CASRQSGLPYEQYF. This chain uses TRBV11-3 with TRBJ2-7; 7 bases are a match to TRBD2. This CDR3 spans 14 amino acids. Germline CDR1 SGHNT, CDR2 YENEEA. V lost 6 bases and J lost 2; bases outside the gene matches: 7.

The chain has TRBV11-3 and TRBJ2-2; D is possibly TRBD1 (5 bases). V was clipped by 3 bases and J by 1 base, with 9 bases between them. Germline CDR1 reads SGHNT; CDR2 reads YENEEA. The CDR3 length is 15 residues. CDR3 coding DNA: TGTGCCAGCAGCTTTTTAGGACAGAACACCGGGGAGCTGTTTTTT. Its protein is CASSFLGQNTGELFF.

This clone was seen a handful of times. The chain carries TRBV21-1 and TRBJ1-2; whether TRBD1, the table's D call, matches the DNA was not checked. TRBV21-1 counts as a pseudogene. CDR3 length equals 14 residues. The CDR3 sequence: CASSKGQGIMGYTF. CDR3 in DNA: TGTGCCAGCAGCAAGGGACAGGGGATAATGGGCTACACCTTC.

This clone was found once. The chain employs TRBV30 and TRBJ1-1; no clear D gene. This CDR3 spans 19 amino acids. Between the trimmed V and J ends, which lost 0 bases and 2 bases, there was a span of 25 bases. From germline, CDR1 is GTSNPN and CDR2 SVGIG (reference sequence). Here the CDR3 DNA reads TGTGCCTGGAGTGTATTTCGTCCGGGCAGCGGGGATTTTAACACTGAAGCTTTCTTT. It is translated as CAWSVFRPGSGDFNTEAFF.

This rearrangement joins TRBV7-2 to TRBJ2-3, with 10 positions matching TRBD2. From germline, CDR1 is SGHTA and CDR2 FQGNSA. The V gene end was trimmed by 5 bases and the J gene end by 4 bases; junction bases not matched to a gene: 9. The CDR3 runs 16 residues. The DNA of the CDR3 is TGTGCCAGCAGCCCCCTTCGTAGCGGGGGGCCAGATACGCAGTATTTT. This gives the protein CASSPLRSGGPDTQYF.

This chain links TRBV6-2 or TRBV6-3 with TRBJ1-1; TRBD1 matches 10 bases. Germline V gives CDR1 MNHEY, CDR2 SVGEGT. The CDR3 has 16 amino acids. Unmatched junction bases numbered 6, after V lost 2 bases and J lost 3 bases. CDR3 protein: CASSYTRQGADTEAFF. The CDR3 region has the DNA TGTGCCAGCAGTTACACAAGACAGGGGGCCGACACTGAAGCTTTCTTT.

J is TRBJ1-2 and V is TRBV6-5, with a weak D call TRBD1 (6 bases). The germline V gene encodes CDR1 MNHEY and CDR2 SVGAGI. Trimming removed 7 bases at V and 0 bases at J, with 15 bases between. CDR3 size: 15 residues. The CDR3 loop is CASKGGGSTNYGYTF. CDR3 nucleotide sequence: TGTGCCAGCAAGGGGGGAGGGTCCACTAACTATGGCTACACCTTC.

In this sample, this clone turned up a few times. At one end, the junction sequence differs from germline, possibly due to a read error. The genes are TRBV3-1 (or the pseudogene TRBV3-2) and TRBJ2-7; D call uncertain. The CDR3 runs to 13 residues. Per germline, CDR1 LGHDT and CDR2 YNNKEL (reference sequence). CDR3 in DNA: TGTGCCAGCAGCCCTCGTCCGGGTCTTCCCGGAAACTTC. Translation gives CASSPRPGLPGNF.

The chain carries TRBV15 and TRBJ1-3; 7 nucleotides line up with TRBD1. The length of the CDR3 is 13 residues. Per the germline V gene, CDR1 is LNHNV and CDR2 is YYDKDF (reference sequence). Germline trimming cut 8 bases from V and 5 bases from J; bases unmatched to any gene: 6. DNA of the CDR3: TGTGCCACCGCCTCGACAGGGAGAAACACCATATATTTT. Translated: CATASTGRNTIYF.

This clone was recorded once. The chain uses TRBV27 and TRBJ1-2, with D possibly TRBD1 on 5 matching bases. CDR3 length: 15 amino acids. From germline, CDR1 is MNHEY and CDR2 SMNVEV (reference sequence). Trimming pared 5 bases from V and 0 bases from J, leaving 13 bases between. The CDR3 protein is CASSADRFANYGYTF. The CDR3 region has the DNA TGTGCCAGCAGTGCCGACAGATTTGCTAACTATGGCTACACCTTC.

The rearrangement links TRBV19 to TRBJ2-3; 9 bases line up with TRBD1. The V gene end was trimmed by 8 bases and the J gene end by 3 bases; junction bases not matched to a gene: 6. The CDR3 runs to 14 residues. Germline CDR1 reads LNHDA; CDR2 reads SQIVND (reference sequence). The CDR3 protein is CASDRGGTTDTQYF. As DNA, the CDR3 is TGTGCCAGTGACAGGGGGGGGACAACAGATACGCAGTATTTT.